These T cell receptor beta chains were read from a single sample in a study of cytomegalovirus exposure and HLA in healthy donors. The data were produced by immunoSEQ multiplex PCR, yet TCRdb's version contains in-frame clones alone and is incomplete. The sample shows 150,000 or so clones, more than 70% of them seen only once. Source material: PBMCs. Receptors originate from a woman aged 40 to 50 in good health and CMV-seropositive. CDR3s include the opening cysteine and the closing phenylalanine or tryptophan. Each record gives: V gene, D gene, clone size, J gene, CDR3 protein, CDR3 DNA. D genes are given only for firm matches. Clone size appears in some rows only: once, few, many, or a class for an expanded clone.

V gene: TRBV18
D gene: TRBD2
clone size: .
J gene: TRBJ2-5
CDR3 protein: CASSPAGLTQETQYF
CDR3 DNA: TGTGCCAGCTCACCAGCGGGACTAACTCAAGAGACCCAGTACTTC

V gene: TRBV5-1
D gene: TRBD2
clone size: .
J gene: TRBJ2-1
CDR3 protein: CASSLEGSGRANEQFF
CDR3 DNA: TGCGCCAGCAGCTTGGAGGGGAGCGGGAGGGCCAACGAGCAGTTCTTC

V gene: TRBV5-8
D gene: TRBD2
clone size: .
J gene: TRBJ2-2
CDR3 protein: CASSLRSGTATGELFF
CDR3 DNA: TGTGCCAGCAGCTTGCGTAGCGGGACGGCCACCGGGGAGCTGTTTTTT

V gene: TRBV30
D gene: TRBD2
clone size: .
J gene: TRBJ2-7
CDR3 protein: CAWSGTSGLYEQYF
CDR3 DNA: TGTGCCTGGAGCGGGACTAGCGGACTCTACGAGCAGTACTTC

V gene: TRBV29-1
D gene: TRBD2
clone size: .
J gene: TRBJ2-1
CDR3 protein: CSVRKTSGRAGEQFF
CDR3 DNA: TGCAGCGTTCGAAAGACTAGCGGGAGGGCGGGCGAGCAGTTCTTC

V gene: TRBV6-1
D gene: .
clone size: .
J gene: TRBJ1-2
CDR3 protein: CASTSGYGYTF
CDR3 DNA: TGTGCCAGCACCTCCGGCTATGGCTACACCTTC

V gene: TRBV5-1
D gene: .
clone size: .
J gene: TRBJ1-1
CDR3 protein: CASSPSGGQDTEAFF
CDR3 DNA: TGCGCCAGCAGCCCGAGCGGGGGGCAGGACACTGAAGCTTTCTTT

V gene: TRBV10-1
D gene: TRBD2
clone size: .
J gene: TRBJ2-1
CDR3 protein: CASSAIGSGRSEQFF
CDR3 DNA: TGCGCCAGCAGTGCCATAGGGAGCGGGAGGAGCGAGCAGTTCTTC

V gene: TRBV6-5
D gene: TRBD1
clone size: .
J gene: TRBJ2-2
CDR3 protein: CASGDRVDTGELFF
CDR3 DNA: TGTGCCAGCGGGGACAGGGTTGACACCGGGGAGCTGTTTTTT

V gene: TRBV28
D gene: TRBD1
clone size: few
J gene: TRBJ2-4
CDR3 protein: CASSLTGQGALVNF
CDR3 DNA: TGTGCCAGCAGTTTGACGGGACAGGGGGCGCTTGTGAACTTC

V gene: TRBV14
D gene: .
clone size: .
J gene: TRBJ1-1
CDR3 protein: CASSTQGYTEAFF
CDR3 DNA: TGTGCCAGCAGCACCCAGGGTTACACTGAAGCTTTCTTT